Listed below are T cell receptor beta chains from one sample, sequenced in a study of T cell repertoires in cytomegalovirus infection. A single record per CDR3 protein comes from TCRdb applying MiXCR to the reads. The table includes 230,000 or so distinct CDR3 sequences, over 15% detected once. The sample comprised CD8+ T cells from PBMCs. The receptor source for this set is a human donor in good health (CMV status not recorded). Some clones in this sample may be carry-over from other donors' samples. CDR3s include the opening cysteine and the closing phenylalanine or tryptophan.

v_call | cdr3_aa
TRBV6-2/TRBV6-3 | CASSPGTDFEPLHF
TRBV7-9 | CASSFPGQGNTIYF
TRBV12-3/TRBV12-4 | CASSLALQENQPQHF
TRBV7-6 | CASRDNRVWNTGELFF
TRBV5-1 | CASSGGTGSNYGYTF
TRBV7-2 | CASSLGGTTSDTQYF
TRBV6-8 | CASSSDSGGANKQFF
TRBV29-1 | CSVVDTHLAGANVLTF
TRBV5-5 | CASSSGGGAFPETQYF
TRBV27 | CASSQGFNYGYTF
TRBV15 | CATSRDLGEGGYTF
TRBV20-1 | CSARRADGQGGQETQYF
TRBV5-1 | CASSLTTGSEKLFF
TRBV29-1 | CSVDRRSTEAFF
TRBV7-9 | CASSLVGGGVQETQYF
TRBV28 | CASSLGASYNEQFF
TRBV20-1 | CSARDLGPSSGNTIYF
TRBV7-9 | CASSLYGFTEAFF
TRBV5-1 | CASSWTGYTEAFF
TRBV5-5 | CASSLTWAGGYNEQFF
TRBV7-6 | CASSRDSSSYNSPLHF
TRBV14 | CASSQGGEAFF
TRBV6-5 | CASSTISGLASYEQYF
TRBV6-1 | CASKAVGRGQEKLFF
TRBV13 | CASSFGQLSTYEQYF
TRBV7-9 | CASSLTMGGATGGYTF
TRBV7-6 | CASSPGLNEKLFF
TRBV14 | CASSPRGATQPQHF
TRBV7-9 | CASSLQGWLYGYTF
TRBV27 | CASSFGGANVLTF
TRBV6-2/TRBV6-3 | CASSYVSSLTNTEAFF
TRBV7-8 | CASSLEPADMNTEAFF
TRBV20-1 | CSAQTGYYGYTF
TRBV12-5 | CASGRWGTEDEAFF
TRBV20-1 | CSAREGRGETQYF
TRBV29-1 | CSVVRGRRTDTQYF
TRBV5-6 | CASSLGSGGLYEQYF
TRBV2 | CAKVDGANVLTF
TRBV7-2 | CASSRDRVNEKLFF
TRBV6-5 | CASSYADRVEYF
TRBV9 | CASSVGQSSTDTQYF
TRBV6-1 | CASSISTAGANVLTF
TRBV7-6 | CASSGGLANYEQYF
TRBV29-1 | CSGDRGGFGGTEAFF
TRBV7-9 | CASSFAGGETQYF
TRBV7-6 | CASSLAPGEQETQYF
TRBV7-2 | CASSLVPAGTDTQYF
TRBV4-1 | CASSQDGSGQGFRPQHF
TRBV7-8 | CASSLAITGRPAGGEAFF
TRBV29-1 | CSVASNNEQFF